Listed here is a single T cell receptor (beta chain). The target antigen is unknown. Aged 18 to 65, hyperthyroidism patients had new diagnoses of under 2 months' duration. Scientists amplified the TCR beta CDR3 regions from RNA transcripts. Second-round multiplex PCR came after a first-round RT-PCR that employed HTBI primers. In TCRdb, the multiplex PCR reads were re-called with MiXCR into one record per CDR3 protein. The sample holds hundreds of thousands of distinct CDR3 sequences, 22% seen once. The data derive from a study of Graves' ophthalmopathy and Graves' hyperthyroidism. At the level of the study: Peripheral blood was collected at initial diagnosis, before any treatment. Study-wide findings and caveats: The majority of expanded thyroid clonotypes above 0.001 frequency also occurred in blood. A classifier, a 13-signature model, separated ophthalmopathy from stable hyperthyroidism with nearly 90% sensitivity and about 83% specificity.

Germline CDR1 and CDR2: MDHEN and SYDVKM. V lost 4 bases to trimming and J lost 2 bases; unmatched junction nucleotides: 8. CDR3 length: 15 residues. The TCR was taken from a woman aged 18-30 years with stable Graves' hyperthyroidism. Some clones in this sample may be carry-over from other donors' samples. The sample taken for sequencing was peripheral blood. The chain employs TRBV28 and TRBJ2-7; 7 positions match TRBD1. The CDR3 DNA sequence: TGTGCCAGCAGTTCGGGACAGACCTGTACCTACGAGCAGTACTTC. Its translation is CASSSGQTCTYEQYF.